The T cell receptor beta chain described here comes from a study of blood T cell repertoires in COVID-19. Study information: PBMCs, B-cell-depleted T cells, or T cells provided the cDNA or gDNA that made up the material.

The V segment lost 6 bases and the J segment 1 base; nucleotides outside the gene matches: 7. In germline, CDR1 is MGHRA, CDR2 YSYEKL. The CDR3 is 16 amino acids. Only in-frame clones appear in the TCRdb table, and some are missing; sequencing was by immunoSEQ multiplex PCR. This table holds tens of thousands of clones, 82% found once. The gene calls are TRBV4-1 and TRBJ1-5; 9 bases map to TRBD1. The clonotype comes from an elderly man with COVID-19, enrolled during active disease. What was sequenced was peripheral blood. CDR3 DNA: TGCGCCAGCAGTCCACAGGGGGCCGGGAGCAATCAGCCCCAGCATTTT. This sequence encodes CASSPQGAGSNQPQHF.